The 17 T cell receptor beta chains listed next were all sequenced from one sample in a study of CD8+CD57+ T cells in acquired aplastic anemia. By flow cytometry, patients selected for sequencing had shown an expansion of CD8+CD57+ cells. Genomic DNA templated the TCR beta VDJ and CDR3 profiling. TCRdb processed the reads anew with MiXCR; each CDR3 protein has one entry. This table holds approximately 300,000 distinct CDR3 sequences, under 60% found once. Sequencing was performed on sorted CD4+, CD8+, or CD8+CD57+ T cells (not recorded which) from PBMCs. The receptors derive from a human donor with aplastic anemia.

V is TRBV7-9 and J is TRBJ1-6; TRBD1 aligns across 10 bases. The CDR3 sequence is 17 residues long. The junction had 11 bases not matched to a gene; V was cut back by 5 bases and J by 7 bases. The germline V gene has CDR1 SEHNR and CDR2 FQNEAQ (reference sequence). The CDR3 DNA reads TGTGCCAGCAGCCGTATGACAGGGGGCGGAATAAATTCACCCCTCCACTTT. Translation: CASSRMTGGGINSPLHF.

This clonotype was observed many times. The V gene is TRBV10-3, the J gene TRBJ1-2; D is possibly TRBD1 (6 bases). V was clipped by 7 bases and J by 7 bases, with 16 bases between them. The CDR3 sequence is 13 residues long. Germline CDR1 and CDR2: ENHRY and SYGVKD. CDR3 in DNA: TGTGCCATCAAAGAGGGGGGGGATCGTGGCTACACCTTC. This encodes CAIKEGGDRGYTF.

This clonotype has more than one count but fewer than ten. This sequence joins TRBV20-1 and TRBJ2-1; D possibly corresponds to TRBD1 (6 bases). Germline loops: CDR1 DFQATT, CDR2 SNEGSKA (reference sequence). V dropped 5 bases and J dropped 7 bases, with 12 bases sitting between them. The CDR3 runs to 12 residues. The CDR3 bases are TGCAGTGCTGGGACAACCCAAAATGAGCAGTTCTTC. It encodes CSAGTTQNEQFF.

The V call is TRBV2, the J call TRBJ1-2, with D perhaps TRBD1 (6 bases). Per the germline V gene, CDR1 is SNHLY and CDR2 is FYNNEI. V lost 6 bases and J lost 6, with 23 bases in between. The CDR3 length is 16 residues. CDR3 DNA sequence: TGTGCCAGCAGCGAAAGTCCCGGGGGCCCGAGGGATGGCTACACCTTC. Its translation is CASSESPGGPRDGYTF.

This clonotype showed up many times. The chain is built from TRBV20-1 and TRBJ1-1; D gene ambiguous. V was pared by 0 bases and J by 2 bases, with 7 bases between. This CDR3 is built from 13 residues. Germline lookup yields CDR1 DFQATT and CDR2 SNEGSKA (reference sequence). CDR3 in DNA: TGCAGTGCTAGAGACAACAGAAACACTGAAGCTTTCTTT. As protein: CSARDNRNTEAFF.

The chain joins TRBV29-1 to TRBJ2-7, with 7 positions matching TRBD2. This CDR3 comprises 12 residues. Looked up from germline, CDR1 is SQVTM and CDR2 is ANQGSEA. The ends lost 1 base at V and 3 bases at J; junction bases unmatched: 0. CDR3 coding DNA: TGCAGCGTTGAAGGGGGGGGCTACGAGCAGTACTTC. This translates into CSVEGGGYEQYF.

This clonotype has at least ten counts. This chain uses TRBV2 with TRBJ2-7; the match to TRBD1 covers 9 bases. Germline CDR1 is SNHLY and CDR2 is FYNNEI. The CDR3 covers 14 residues. Trimming at V came to 4 bases and at J to 6 bases, leaving 7 bases not matched to a gene. The CDR3 loop is CASSAGQGVSEQYF. CDR3 DNA sequence: TGTGCCAGCAGTGCGGGACAGGGAGTGAGCGAGCAGTACTTC.

The rearrangement links TRBV7-9 to TRBJ2-7; 9 bases map to TRBD1. CDR3 size: 16 residues. CDR1 SEHNR and CDR2 FQNEAQ come from the germline V gene (reference sequence). V trimming: 5 bases; J trimming: 6 bases; junction bases outside the gene matches: 14. The CDR3 bases are TGTGCCAGCAGCCCCCTGTGGGGGACAGGGCGTTCCGAGCAGTACTTC. Translation: CASSPLWGTGRSEQYF.

V and J are TRBV15 and TRBJ2-3, with D possibly being TRBD2 (6 bases). Deletions cut 1 base from V and 4 bases from J, with 18 bases between. CDR1 and CDR2 from the germline V gene are LNHNV and YYDKDF (reference sequence). CDR3 length: 17 amino acids. The CDR3 DNA sequence: TGTGCCACCAGCAGAGCGCGGGACCGCCCTATAGCAGATACGCAGTATTTT. Amino acids: CATSRARDRPIADTQYF. The variable domain in full, with the rest retrieved from reference TRBV15 and TRBJ2-3, is DAMVIQNPRYQVTQFGKPVTLSCSQTLNHNVMYWYQQKSSQAPKLLFHYYDKDFNNEADTPDNFQSRRPNTSFCFLDIRSPGLGDTAMYLCATSRARDRPIADTQYFGPGTRLTVL.

The rearrangement links TRBV12-3 or TRBV12-4 to TRBJ1-2, with D possibly being TRBD1 (5 bases). V shed 8 bases and J shed 1 base, with 14 bases lying between them. This CDR3 is 14 amino acids long. CDR3 in DNA: TGTGCCAGCCAGACAGCTCAAGATAACTATGGCTACACCTTC. This gives the protein CASQTAQDNYGYTF.

V usage is TRBV7-3 and J usage is TRBJ2-7; no clear D gene. The V and J ends lost 3 bases and 0 bases respectively, with 6 bases between them. This CDR3 has 13 amino acids. The germline gives CDR1 SGHTA, CDR2 FQGTGA. The DNA of the CDR3 is TGTGCCAGCAGCTTTACGTACTCCTACGAGCAGTACTTC. Translated, it gives CASSFTYSYEQYF. Variable domain in full (rest from reference TRBV7-3 and TRBJ2-7): GAGVSQTPSNKVTEKGKYVELRCDPISGHTALYWYRQSLGQGPEFLIYFQGTGAADDSGLPNDRFFAVRPEGSVSTLKIQRTERGDSAVYLCASSFTYSYEQYFGPGTRLTVT.

This clonotype occurred many times. The V and J genes are TRBV6-1 and TRBJ2-3; 11 bases line up with TRBD2. There are 16 residues in the CDR3. The germline gives CDR1 MNHNS, CDR2 SASEGT. The ends lost 2 bases at V and 6 bases at J; junction bases unmatched: 7. The CDR3 loop is CASSENSASGRDTQYF. The CDR3 coding sequence is TGTGCCAGCAGTGAAAATTCGGCTAGCGGGAGGGATACGCAGTATTTT.

This chain links TRBV7-9 with TRBJ2-2, with 8 positions matching TRBD2. The germline V gene has CDR1 SEHNR and CDR2 FQNEAQ (reference sequence). There are 18 residues in the CDR3. Trimming at V came to 0 bases and at J to 1 base, leaving 7 bases not matched to a gene. The CDR3 DNA sequence: TGTGCCAGCAGCTTAGCAGATACTAGCGGAAGGAACACCGGGGAGCTGTTTTTT. Residues: CASSLADTSGRNTGELFF.

This clonotype was counted many times. This chain connects TRBV6-5 to TRBJ2-5; 7 positions agree with TRBD1. V lost 6 bases to trimming and J lost 2 bases; unmatched junction nucleotides: 6. Per germline, CDR1 MNHEY and CDR2 SVGAGI. The CDR3 extends over 14 amino acids. CDR3 sequence reads: CASSWRQGQETQYF. The CDR3 DNA reads TGTGCCAGCAGCTGGAGACAGGGACAAGAGACCCAGTACTTC.

CDR3 protein: CASRPGTHQETQYF. The CDR3 DNA reads TGTGCCAGCAGACCTGGGACACACCAAGAGACCCAGTACTTC. The V call is TRBV12-3 or TRBV12-4, the J call TRBJ2-5, with D possibly TRBD1 on 6 matching bases. Between the trimmed V and J ends, which lost 6 bases and 0 bases, there was a span of 11 bases. The length of the CDR3 is 14 residues.

The V gene is TRBV5-1, the J gene TRBJ2-5; the match to TRBD2 covers 10 bases. Judging by the DNA end, TRBJ2-7 fits better; the J call may be wrong. The CDR3 has 16 amino acids. CDR1 is SGHRS and CDR2 is YFSETQ in the germline V gene. CDR3 residues: CASSLDTSGTLYEQYF. The CDR3 coding sequence is TGCGCCAGCAGCCTGGATACTAGCGGGACGCTATACGAGCAGTACTTC.

The chain employs TRBV9 and TRBJ1-2; tentative D call: TRBD1 (5 bases). This CDR3 contains 13 residues. The V end was cut by 2 bases, the J end by 3 bases, with 8 bases between. CDR1 and CDR2 (germline): SGDLS, YYNGEE. This CDR3 reads CASSVAGDYGYTF. Here the CDR3 DNA reads TGTGCCAGCAGCGTTGCGGGGGACTATGGCTACACCTTC.